The 24 T cell receptor beta chains below all came from one sample that was sequenced in a study of blood T cell repertoires in COVID-19. Assay: immunoSEQ multiplex PCR; the TCRdb copy retains only in-frame clones and omits some. Seen here are tens of thousands of clones, roughly 80% observed once, and the top ten hold 30% to 35%. Sequenced input: peripheral blood. Every receptor here comes from a woman of 80 years or more with acute or convalescent COVID-19.

V is TRBV5-4 and J is TRBJ2-1; 10 nucleotides line up with TRBD2. The germline CDR1 and CDR2 sequences are SGHNT and YYREEE (reference sequence). Germline trimming cut 5 bases from V and 6 bases from J; bases unmatched to any gene: 11. The CDR3 runs to 16 residues. The CDR3, as DNA: TGTGCCAGCAGTCCACCTAGCGGGAGAGTCGGCAATGAGCAGTTCTTC. This gives the protein CASSPPSGRVGNEQFF.

The chain has TRBV27 and TRBJ2-3; 10 bases map to TRBD2. Germline V gene sequence: CDR1 MNHEY, CDR2 SMNVEV (reference sequence). V was clipped by 1 base and J by 8 bases; unmatched bases: 6. The CDR3 has 15 residues. The CDR3 nucleotides are TGTGCCAGCAGTTTATACCTAGCGGGAGAAGGTACGCAGTATTTT. This translates into CASSLYLAGEGTQYF.

DNA of the CDR3: TGCGCCAGCAGCTTGGACGGTAAAGATGGCTACACCTTC. Its protein product is CASSLDGKDGYTF. This sequence joins TRBV5-1 and TRBJ1-2; D gene unclear. The CDR3 has 13 residues. V gave up 0 bases and J gave up 6 bases, with 9 bases separating them. Germline V gives CDR1 SGHRS, CDR2 YFSETQ.

This clone has a handful of counts. The V gene is TRBV3-1 (or the pseudogene TRBV3-2), the J gene TRBJ2-3; 10 bases agree with TRBD2. Trimming cost V 4 bases and J 3 bases; bases outside gene matches: 4. CDR3 length: 15 amino acids. CDR1 and CDR2 from the germline V gene are LGHDT and YNNKEL (reference sequence). This CDR3 is CASSRGTSVTDTQYF. DNA for the CDR3: TGTGCCAGCAGCCGAGGGACTAGCGTAACAGATACGCAGTATTTT.

V and J are TRBV27 and TRBJ2-7; TRBD1 matches at 9 bases. The germline CDR1 and CDR2 sequences are MNHEY and SMNVEV (reference sequence). V shed 7 bases, J shed 4 bases, and the junction held 11 bases outside the gene matches. This CDR3 spans 15 amino acids. CDR3 sequence: CASIFGTGSPYEQYF. The CDR3 DNA sequence: TGTGCCAGCATTTTTGGGACAGGGAGCCCTTACGAGCAGTACTTC.

The chain has TRBV2 and TRBJ1-3, with D possibly being TRBD1 (6 bases). The V gene's germline CDR1 is SNHLY and CDR2 FYNNEI. The CDR3 is 15 residues long. V was cut by 5 bases and J by 4 bases, with 15 bases left in between. This CDR3 reads CASSPIGGRGNTIYF. DNA for the CDR3: TGTGCCAGCAGTCCGATCGGGGGGCGCGGAAACACCATATATTTT.

The chain links TRBV29-1 to TRBJ1-4; TRBD1 is a possible D gene (6 bases). Per the germline V gene, CDR1 is SQVTM and CDR2 is ANQGSEA. V gave up 7 bases and J gave up 1 base, with 7 bases separating them. The length of the CDR3 is 12 residues. The CDR3 protein is CSGGGTNEKLFF. In DNA, the CDR3 is TGCAGCGGAGGGGGAACTAATGAAAAACTGTTTTTT.

This clone has just a few counts. The chain joins TRBV19 to TRBJ1-2; D is ambiguous. Germline V gives CDR1 LNHDA, CDR2 SQIVND (reference sequence). CDR3 size: 13 residues. Trimming took 3 bases from V and 0 from J, leaving 5 bases between them. The CDR3 sequence: CASSIRANYGYTF. The CDR3 nucleotides read TGTGCCAGTAGTATTAGAGCTAACTATGGCTACACCTTC.

This clone was seen more than once but under ten times. The chain carries TRBV7-2 and TRBJ2-7; 11 nucleotides match TRBD1. The germline V gene has CDR1 SGHTA and CDR2 FQGNSA. V trimming: 5 bases; J trimming: 1 base; junction bases outside the gene matches: 10. The CDR3 covers 17 residues. This CDR3 reads CASSPRTGGRRSYEQYF. The DNA for the CDR3 is TGTGCCAGCAGCCCCCGGACAGGGGGCAGGAGGTCCTACGAGCAGTACTTC.

This chain joins TRBV25-1 and TRBJ2-6; perhaps TRBD1 as D (6 bases). CDR3 length: 16 amino acids. V was pared by 6 bases and J by 0 bases, with 12 bases between. CDR1 and CDR2 (germline): MGHDK, SYGVNS. This CDR3 reads CASRTTGPSGANVLTF. CDR3 DNA sequence: TGTGCCAGCAGGACGACAGGACCCTCTGGGGCCAACGTCCTGACTTTC.

This chain links TRBV25-1 with TRBJ2-1; the D gene is possibly TRBD1 (7 bases). Germline V gene data show CDR1 as MGHDK and CDR2 as SYGVNS. V gave up 11 bases and J gave up 3 bases, with 14 bases separating them. This CDR3 is built from 13 residues. Here the CDR3 reads CAGSRGDYNEQFF. CDR3 DNA: TGTGCCGGGAGCAGGGGGGACTACAATGAGCAGTTCTTC.

The gene calls are TRBV2 and TRBJ2-7; D may be TRBD2 (6 bases). The germline V and J ends were trimmed by 6 bases and 3 bases, with 12 bases remaining between them. Germline V gives CDR1 SNHLY, CDR2 FYNNEI. This CDR3 has 13 amino acids. In DNA, the CDR3 is TGTGCCAGCAGCGGGACTCTTAACTACGAGCAGTACTTC. Translated: CASSGTLNYEQYF.

The chain links TRBV11-2 to TRBJ2-7; 8 nucleotides match TRBD2. The V segment lost 7 bases and the J segment 7 bases; nucleotides outside the gene matches: 18. Per germline, CDR1 SGHAT and CDR2 FQNNGV. The CDR3 extends over 16 amino acids. CDR3 region: CASTLYGGRPSGEQYF. CDR3 coding DNA: TGTGCCAGCACCCTCTATGGCGGGAGGCCCTCGGGTGAGCAGTACTTC.

J is TRBJ1-1 and V is TRBV7-2, with D unclear. The CDR3 contains 14 residues. Germline V lookup: CDR1 SGHTA, CDR2 FQGNSA. Between the trimmed V and J ends, which lost 1 base and 7 bases, there was a span of 13 bases. The CDR3 coding sequence is TGTGCCAGCAGCTTAGGGCTGGGAGGGTATGAAGCTTTCTTT. Its translation: CASSLGLGGYEAFF.

The chain links TRBV12-3 or TRBV12-4 to TRBJ1-2; D perhaps matches TRBD1 (5 bases). Trimming cost V 1 base and J 4 bases, with 7 bases left between them. The CDR3 extends over 13 amino acids. The DNA of the CDR3 is TGTGCCAGCAGTTTAGGGGGCGTCTATGGCTACACCTTC. This codes for CASSLGGVYGYTF.

This sequence joins TRBV30 and TRBJ2-3, with 10 bases lining up with TRBD2. The CDR3 consists of 14 residues. After removal of 4 bases from V and 8 bases from J, the junction contained 9 bases not matched to a gene. CDR1 GTSNPN and CDR2 SVGIG come from the germline V gene (reference sequence). The CDR3 region is CAWNGAGGTGTQYF. The CDR3 DNA is TGTGCCTGGAATGGAGCGGGAGGGACCGGTACGCAGTATTTT.

This chain links TRBV29-1 with TRBJ1-2, with D unresolved. Trimming stripped 7 bases from V and 6 bases from J, with 9 bases between. CDR3 length equals 10 residues. Germline assignment: CDR1 SQVTM and CDR2 ANQGSEA. The CDR3 region has the DNA TGCAGCGCCTGGGCAGATGGCTACACCTTC. Translated: CSAWADGYTF.

The chain has TRBV24-1 and TRBJ1-2; no firm D call. The CDR3 contains 13 residues. Germline V gene sequence: CDR1 KGHDR, CDR2 SFDVKD. V lost 5 bases and J lost 10, with 16 bases in between. CDR3 sequence reads: CATSATGDPHYTF. CDR3 bases: TGTGCCACCAGTGCCACCGGGGATCCCCACTACACCTTC.

The V gene is TRBV10-3, the J gene TRBJ1-2, with 7 bases matching TRBD1. The CDR3 covers 12 residues. Germline CDR1 ENHRY, CDR2 SYGVKD. Trimming cost V 4 bases and J 8 bases; bases outside gene matches: 4. CDR3 amino acids: CAISGQGEGYTF. The CDR3 DNA sequence: TGTGCCATCAGTGGCCAGGGGGAAGGCTACACCTTC.

The chain links TRBV18 to TRBJ2-7; 9 positions match TRBD2. Trimming at V came to 5 bases and at J to 0 bases, leaving 8 bases not matched to a gene. CDR1 KGHSH and CDR2 LQKENI come from the germline V gene. This CDR3 region has 16 residues. CDR3 in DNA: TGTGCCAGCTCATCCAGACTAGCGGATAGCTCCTACGAGCAGTACTTC. Translated, it gives CASSSRLADSSYEQYF.

The CDR3 DNA is TGTGCCAGCAGTCTCTCCGGGACAGGGGGCCACGAGCAGTACTTC. This translates into CASSLSGTGGHEQYF. This chain connects TRBV28 to TRBJ2-5, with 12 bases lining up with TRBD1. The J call may be incorrect, as the DNA end agrees better with TRBJ2-7. The CDR3 has 15 residues. Per the germline V gene, CDR1 is MDHEN and CDR2 is SYDVKM.

V and J are TRBV6-1 and TRBJ2-7; TRBD2 aligns across 11 bases. Per germline, CDR1 MNHNS and CDR2 SASEGT. The trim removed 4 bases at V and 2 bases at J, leaving 7 bases unmatched. This CDR3 has 16 amino acids. The CDR3 reads CASSALAGEVAYEQYF. The CDR3 nucleotides are TGTGCCAGCAGTGCACTAGCGGGAGAGGTCGCCTACGAGCAGTACTTC.

The chain is built from TRBV6-1 and TRBJ2-7; TRBD1 agrees at 8 bases. CDR1 is MNHNS, CDR2 SASEGT, per germline. The CDR3 is made up of 15 amino acids. After removal of 1 base from V and 6 bases from J, the junction contained 8 bases not matched to a gene. Here the CDR3 DNA reads TGTGCCAGCAGTGAAGTTAGGACAGGGCGCTTCGAGCAGTACTTC. Translation gives CASSEVRTGRFEQYF.

This clone occurred a few times. The chain combines TRBV15 with TRBJ1-4, with 8 bases lining up with TRBD1. Unmatched junction bases numbered 9, after V lost 3 bases and J lost 3 bases. The CDR3 consists of 17 residues. From germline, CDR1 is LNHNV and CDR2 YYDKDF (reference sequence). The DNA of the CDR3 is TGTGCCACCAGCAGTGGGGGCAGGGGGCCAGCTAATGAAAAACTGTTTTTT. Its translation is CATSSGGRGPANEKLFF.